The present TCR beta chain was sequenced within a study of cytomegalovirus exposure and HLA in healthy donors. In the study overall: Early released data had about 85 million unique TCRs, all coming from HLA-typed donors. Study-level points and caveats: The authors listed 150 to 200 TCR beta chains as cytomegalovirus-associated. Later work found that TCR association rates differed between HLA loci; DRB1 had the most and HLA-C the fewest.

PCR primers comprised 60 Vbeta and 13 Jbeta primers. Source study methods: Approximately 83 million unique TCR beta chains, 8.5 million to 14 million shared, were counted in a later analysis. Sequencing used immunoSEQ multiplex PCR; TCRdb keeps in-frame clones, though not all of them. V and J calls and clone size are those listed in that table; D and trimming were worked out from the DNA. In the table there are roughly 190,000 clones, around 87% of which are singletons. The germline V gene has CDR1 MGHRA and CDR2 YSYEKL. The V end lost 3 bases, the J end lost 7 bases, and 7 bases lay between the germline ends. The CDR3 runs 13 residues. Comment on this clone: Its target is unknown.

The sequencing input was PBMCs. The rearrangement links TRBV4-1 to TRBJ1-6, with D hard to call. The TCR comes from a man younger than 45 in good health and CMV-seronegative. CDR3 amino acids: CASSHVGNSPLHF. For the CDR3, the DNA is TGCGCCAGCAGCCACGTCGGGAATTCACCCCTCCACTTT.